The 30 T cell receptor beta chains below were found in one sample sequenced in a study of neurological immune-mediated disorders. As to time point: technical triplicate 1. TCRdb used MiXCR to reprocess the 5' RACE reads, holding one entry per CDR3 protein. This sample has about 24,000 distinct CDR3 sequences; around 14% occur once, and the top ten carry about 5.5%. Material for sequencing was CD4+ T cells from blood. The receptors originated from a female donor with HTLV-1-associated myelopathy (HAM/TSP).

Note on this clonotype: An end of the junction differs from the germline gene, which may be a read error. This sequence joins TRBV3-1 and TRBJ2-3, with 9 bases fitting TRBD2. This CDR3 is 16 amino acids long. Per the germline V gene, CDR1 is LGHDT and CDR2 is YNNKEL (reference sequence). The CDR3 loop is CASSQGLAMSTDTQYF. The CDR3 region has the DNA TGTGCAAGCAGCCAAGGACTAGCGATGAGCACAGATACGCAGTATTTT.

There are many counts of this clonotype. The CDR3 here is CASSLLPGNDQPQHF. The CDR3, as DNA: TGCGCCAGCAGCTTGCTACCAGGGAACGATCAGCCCCAGCATTTT. The J gene is TRBJ1-5, the V gene TRBV5-1; D perhaps matches TRBD1 (5 bases). CDR1 and CDR2 from the germline V gene are SGHRS and YFSETQ. V was pared by 1 base and J by 5 bases, with 13 bases between. CDR3 size: 15 residues.

This clonotype has at least ten counts. The V call is TRBV20-1, the J call TRBJ2-1; D may be TRBD2 (7 bases). Germline CDR1 DFQATT, CDR2 SNEGSKA (reference sequence). This CDR3 has 15 residues. Deletions cut 1 base from V and 8 bases from J, with 18 bases between. The CDR3 region is CSARGGAGVAYEQFF. The DNA of the CDR3 is TGCAGTGCTAGAGGGGGGGCGGGAGTAGCTTATGAGCAGTTCTTC.

This clonotype came up many times. The gene calls are TRBV7-9 and TRBJ2-4; no definite D call. This CDR3 region has 15 residues. The ends were cut back, 5 bases at V and 1 base at J, with 12 bases in the middle. CDR1 and CDR2 (germline): SEHNR, FQNEAQ (reference sequence). The DNA of the CDR3 is TGTGCCAGCAGCCCCAATGGGCGTGCCAAAAACATTCAGTACTTC. The encoded protein is CASSPNGRAKNIQYF. Full variable domain (missing parts from reference TRBV7-9 and TRBJ2-4): DTGVSQNPRHKITKRGQNVTFRCDPISEHNRLYWYRQTLGQGPEFLTYFQNEAQLEKSRLLSDRFSAERPKGSFSTLEIQRTEQGDSAMYLCASSPNGRAKNIQYFGAGTRLSVL.

This clonotype was found many times. J is TRBJ2-1 and V is TRBV7-6; TRBD2 matches at 7 bases. Unmatched junction bases numbered 5, after V lost 3 bases and J lost 9 bases. Germline V lookup: CDR1 SGHVS, CDR2 FNYEAQ. The CDR3 consists of 13 residues. CDR3 in DNA: TGTGCCAGCAGCTTCGGACTAGACGCTGAGCAGTTCTTC. Amino acid sequence: CASSFGLDAEQFF.

This clonotype was seen many times. The chain is built from TRBV20-1 and TRBJ1-2; D perhaps matches TRBD1 (5 bases). Trimming pared 0 bases from V and 7 bases from J, leaving 9 bases between. CDR3 length equals 12 residues. CDR1 and CDR2 (germline): DFQATT, SNEGSKA (reference sequence). In DNA, the CDR3 is TGCAGTGCTAGAGAGGGAGGGGTTGGCTACACCTTC. This codes for CSAREGGVGYTF.

This clonotype was counted ten times or more. The genes are TRBV5-1 and TRBJ2-2; no definite D call. CDR1 is SGHRS, CDR2 YFSETQ, per germline. The length of the CDR3 is 19 residues. V lost 3 bases to trimming and J lost 6 bases, with 27 bases between them. CDR3 residues: CASSWARNRFLPFAGELFF. CDR3 DNA: TGCGCCAGCAGCTGGGCAAGAAACCGATTCCTTCCGTTCGCCGGGGAGCTGTTTTTT.

This clonotype was observed a handful of times. A much larger clone lies one base from this, so it may be a read error. The V gene is TRBV12-3 or TRBV12-4, the J gene TRBJ2-5, with 8 bases identical to TRBD1. The CDR3 contains 13 residues. CDR3 in DNA: TGTGTCAGCAGCGGACAGGGCAAAGAGACCCAGTACTTC. This codes for CVSSGQGKETQYF.

This clonotype is judged medium-sized. The chain uses TRBV5-1 and TRBJ2-6; D is uncertain. The CDR3 totals 14 residues. The germline CDR1 and CDR2 sequences are SGHRS and YFSETQ. With 5 bases removed from V and 0 bases from J, the gap between germline ends came to 6 bases. Here the CDR3 DNA reads TGCGCCAGCAGTTCGGGCTCTGGGGCCAACGTCCTGACTTTC. This codes for CASSSGSGANVLTF. Looking up the rest from reference TRBV5-1 and TRBJ2-6 gives the full variable domain: KAGVTQTPRYLIKTRGQQVTLSCSPISGHRSVSWYQQTPGQGLQFLFEYFSETQRNKGNFPGRFSGRQFSNSRSEMNVSTLELGDSALYLCASSSGSGANVLTFGAGSRLTVL.

This clonotype was counted at least ten times. The chain joins TRBV20-1 to TRBJ2-5; 12 nucleotides align to TRBD2. CDR1 is DFQATT and CDR2 is SNEGSKA in the germline V gene (reference sequence). CDR3 length equals 16 residues. Germline trimming cut 8 bases from V and 5 bases from J; bases unmatched to any gene: 15. CDR3: CSSPPTTSGSRETQYF. CDR3 sequence (DNA): TGCAGTTCCCCTCCGACGACTAGCGGGAGCAGGGAGACCCAGTACTTC.

Ten or more counts support this clonotype. The chain couples TRBV11-1 to TRBJ2-6; 7 bases are a match to TRBD1. The junction had 11 bases not matched to a gene; V was cut back by 1 base and J by 2 bases. The CDR3 spans 19 residues. Germline V lookup: CDR1 SGHAT, CDR2 FQDESV (reference sequence). CDR3 coding DNA: TGTGCCAGCAGCTTAGAGCCCGGGACAGTCAGCCCTGGGGCCAACGTCCTGACTTTC. This gives the protein CASSLEPGTVSPGANVLTF.

This clonotype was picked up many times. V and J are TRBV15 and TRBJ2-1; 14 positions match TRBD2. V lost 3 bases and J lost 9; bases outside the gene matches: 4. Germline V gene data show CDR1 as LNHNV and CDR2 as YYDKDF (reference sequence). This CDR3 has 15 amino acids. CDR3 in amino acids: CATSSQGTSGSEQFF. As DNA, the CDR3 is TGTGCCACCAGCAGTCAAGGGACTAGCGGGAGTGAGCAGTTCTTC.

Ten or more counts support this clonotype. The chain couples TRBV5-1 to TRBJ1-3; D is undetermined. CDR3 length: 16 amino acids. Deletions cut 4 bases from V and 0 bases from J, with 14 bases between. Germline V gene sequence: CDR1 SGHRS, CDR2 YFSETQ. The CDR3 DNA reads as TGCGCCAGCAGCGTAACTACAGCGACCTCTGGAAACACCATATATTTT. It specifies CASSVTTATSGNTIYF.

This clonotype was counted between two and nine times. The V gene is TRBV28, the J gene TRBJ2-1; 10 positions match TRBD1. The length of the CDR3 is 15 residues. Germline V gene sequence: CDR1 MDHEN, CDR2 SYDVKM. Trimming took 8 bases from V and 7 from J; bases not matched to a gene: 11. Here the CDR3 DNA reads TGTGCCAGCGTAACTCTCGGGACAGGGGTAAATGAGCAGTTCTTC. Translated, it gives CASVTLGTGVNEQFF.

This clonotype was counted ten times or more. J is TRBJ2-7 and V is TRBV4-3, with TRBD2 matching 7 bases. V was clipped by 0 bases and J by 6 bases; unmatched bases: 2. The CDR3 extends over 13 amino acids. Germline lookup yields CDR1 LGHNA and CDR2 YSLEER. The CDR3 DNA sequence: TGCGCCAGCAGCCAAGACTGGGGGGGCGAGCAGTACTTC. It is translated as CASSQDWGGEQYF.

This clonotype was picked up many times. This sequence joins TRBV6-5 and TRBJ2-1; maybe TRBD1 (6 bases). Trimming left V 4 bases short and J 1 base short, with 11 bases between. The CDR3 extends over 15 amino acids. Germline assignment: CDR1 MNHEY and CDR2 SVGAGI. The chain's CDR3 is CASSSERGSYNEQFF. The CDR3 DNA follows: TGTGCCAGCAGTTCTGAGAGGGGGTCCTACAATGAGCAGTTCTTC.

This clonotype was counted many times. The V call is TRBV18, the J call TRBJ2-2; 10 nucleotides align to TRBD1. Germline loops: CDR1 KGHSH, CDR2 LQKENI. The length of the CDR3 is 14 residues. V trimming: 8 bases; J trimming: 2 bases; junction bases outside the gene matches: 2. The CDR3 sequence: CASRQGANTGELFF. In DNA, the CDR3 is TGTGCCAGCAGACAGGGGGCAAACACCGGGGAGCTGTTTTTT.

The table lists this clonotype with many counts. V usage is TRBV7-9 and J usage is TRBJ2-7; D gene ambiguous. Deletions cut 5 bases from V and 2 bases from J, with 7 bases between. The length of the CDR3 is 12 residues. Germline-derived CDR1 and CDR2 are SEHNR and FQNEAQ (reference sequence). The CDR3 DNA follows: TGTGCCAGCAGCGTAACGACCTACGAGCAGTACTTC. It yields the protein CASSVTTYEQYF. Combining the CDR3 with reference TRBV7-9 and TRBJ2-7 gives the whole variable domain DTGVSQNPRHKITKRGQNVTFRCDPISEHNRLYWYRQTLGQGPEFLTYFQNEAQLEKSRLLSDRFSAERPKGSFSTLEIQRTEQGDSAMYLCASSVTTYEQYFGPGTRLTVT.

This clonotype was recorded many times. The chain recombines TRBV29-1 with TRBJ2-3; D call uncertain. The CDR3 is 11 amino acids. V dropped 7 bases and J dropped 2 bases, with 7 bases sitting between them. Per germline, CDR1 SQVTM and CDR2 ANQGSEA. CDR3 sequence reads: CSGGPTDTQYF. The DNA for the CDR3 is TGCAGCGGGGGTCCCACAGATACGCAGTATTTT.

The J gene is TRBJ2-1, the V gene TRBV29-1, with 11 positions matching TRBD2. The V and J ends lost 4 bases and 8 bases, in that order; junction bases with no gene match: 7. Germline V gene sequence: CDR1 SQVTM, CDR2 ANQGSEA. The CDR3 loop spans 14 amino acids. CDR3 coding DNA: TGCAGCGTTGTATTTGCTAGCGGGGGGTATGAGCAGTTCTTC. This encodes CSVVFASGGYEQFF.

There are many counts of this clonotype. The gene calls are TRBV20-1 and TRBJ2-7; D perhaps matches TRBD2 (5 bases). The CDR3 spans 14 residues. Trimming stripped 0 bases from V and 6 bases from J, with 15 bases between. CDR1 DFQATT and CDR2 SNEGSKA come from the germline V gene (reference sequence). The CDR3 protein is CSARDRGSVGEQYF. CDR3 DNA sequence: TGCAGTGCTAGAGATCGTGGGAGCGTAGGCGAGCAGTACTTC.

At least ten counts were recorded for this clonotype. This sequence joins TRBV5-1 and TRBJ2-1, with a possible D match to TRBD2 (6 bases). Trimming pared 1 base from V and 0 bases from J, leaving 14 bases between. CDR3 size: 17 residues. The germline V gene has CDR1 SGHRS and CDR2 YFSETQ. The DNA for the CDR3 is TGCGCCAGCAGCTTGCGCGGGGCTACGAGCTCCTACAATGAGCAGTTCTTC. As protein: CASSLRGATSSYNEQFF.

This clonotype was picked up many times. The gene calls are TRBV12-3 or TRBV12-4 and TRBJ2-1, with D maybe TRBD2 (7 bases). Between the trimmed V and J ends, which lost 5 bases and 2 bases, there was a span of 19 bases. The CDR3 is made up of 17 amino acids. CDR3 loop: CASSQSLGGGTYNEQFF. The CDR3 nucleotides read TGTGCCAGCAGTCAAAGCCTAGGGGGAGGGACCTACAATGAGCAGTTCTTC.

This clonotype was picked up many times. The chain links TRBV5-1 to TRBJ2-1; D is possibly TRBD2 (7 bases). The germline gives CDR1 SGHRS, CDR2 YFSETQ. With 5 bases removed from V and 9 bases from J, the gap between germline ends came to 18 bases. The CDR3 runs 14 residues. In DNA form, the CDR3 reads TGCGCCAGCAGACAACAGGGAGGGCGAAGTGAGCAGTTCTTC. Translated, it gives CASRQQGGRSEQFF. The whole variable domain, filled in from reference TRBV5-1 and TRBJ2-1, reads KAGVTQTPRYLIKTRGQQVTLSCSPISGHRSVSWYQQTPGQGLQFLFEYFSETQRNKGNFPGRFSGRQFSNSRSEMNVSTLELGDSALYLCASRQQGGRSEQFFGPGTRLTVL.

This clonotype was counted many times. V is TRBV20-1 and J is TRBJ2-1, with TRBD2 matching 12 bases. The CDR3 extends over 15 amino acids. V shed 6 bases and J 9 bases; nucleotides not matched to a gene: 12. Germline V lookup: CDR1 DFQATT, CDR2 SNEGSKA (reference sequence). CDR3 amino acids: CSAVPASGGAVEQFF. The CDR3 DNA reads as TGCAGTGCCGTCCCGGCTAGCGGGGGGGCCGTTGAGCAGTTCTTC.

This clonotype was seen repeatedly, ten times or more. The V and J genes are TRBV29-1 and TRBJ2-1, with TRBD2 as a possible D gene (6 bases). Trimming took 4 bases from V and 3 from J, leaving 7 bases between them. The CDR3 is 12 amino acids. The germline V gene encodes CDR1 SQVTM and CDR2 ANQGSEA. In nucleotides, the CDR3 is TGCAGCGTTGGGGACTTCTACAATGAGCAGTTCTTC. This sequence encodes CSVGDFYNEQFF.

This clonotype was seen ten or more times. J is TRBJ2-1 and V is TRBV5-1; TRBD2 matches 11 bases. This CDR3 has 16 residues. Germline assignment: CDR1 SGHRS and CDR2 YFSETQ. V lost 4 bases to trimming and J lost 9 bases; unmatched junction nucleotides: 12. CDR3 nucleotide sequence: TGCGCCAGCAGCAACCTAGCGGGAGGAGGGCGTGGTGAGCAGTTCTTC. Amino acids: CASSNLAGGGRGEQFF.

This clonotype was observed at least ten times. This sequence joins TRBV7-9 and TRBJ2-1; 9 bases agree with TRBD2. The CDR3 is 15 residues long. CDR1 is SEHNR and CDR2 is FQNEAQ in the germline V gene (reference sequence). V dropped 1 base and J dropped 7; count of bases not matched to a gene: 5. CDR3 sequence reads: CASSLGGGRANEQFF. CDR3 coding DNA: TGTGCCAGCAGCTTAGGGGGCGGGAGGGCGAATGAGCAGTTCTTC.

This clonotype appeared many times. Its ends do not fully match the called genes, so a read error is possible. The rearrangement links TRBV7-7 to TRBJ2-3; 8 nucleotides align to TRBD2. Germline V gives CDR1 SSHAT, CDR2 FNYEAQ (reference sequence). The CDR3 has 15 amino acids. DNA of the CDR3: TGTGCTAGCAGCCCTGGGCGGGGGGCCTCAGATACGCAGTATTTT. Translated, it gives CASSPGRGASDTQYF. Drawing the rest from reference TRBV7-7 and TRBJ2-3, the complete variable domain is GAGVSQSPRYKVTKRGQDVTLRCDPISSHATLYWYQQALGQGPEFLTYFNYEAQPDKSGLPSDRFSAERPEGSISTLTIQRTEQRDSAMYRCASSPGRGASDTQYFGPGTRLTVL.

This clonotype appeared many times. The chain couples TRBV5-6 to TRBJ2-1; TRBD2 matches 8 bases. This CDR3 has 15 residues. V was clipped by 1 base and J by 5 bases; unmatched bases: 5. Germline values: CDR1 SGHDT, CDR2 YYEEEE. CDR3 sequence (DNA): TGTGCCAGCAGCTTGATGTCGGGGGGGGACAATGAGCAGTTCTTC. Translating gives CASSLMSGGDNEQFF.